This T cell receptor (beta chain) is drawn from a study of blood T cell repertoires in COVID-19. Turning to the study itself: Sites in the United States, Italy and Spain provided acute and convalescent COVID-19 samples. The analysed material was cDNA or gDNA that came from T cells, B-cell-depleted T cells, or PBMCs.

Under the authors' procedure: Cell counts per sample came from amplifying reference gene primers. Repertoires were generated with immunoSEQ multiplex PCR, while TCRdb's copy carries only in-frame clones and drops some. V and J calls and clone size are those listed in that table; D and trimming were worked out from the DNA. The table lists fewer than 400,000 clones, approximately 86% of them singletons. Deletions cut 2 bases from V and 6 bases from J, with 16 bases between. The CDR3 sequence is 15 residues long. From germline, CDR1 is KGHSY and CDR2 FQNENV. The sequencing sample was made of peripheral blood. This TCR derives from a human donor in a cohort sampled during active COVID-19. This chain uses TRBV16 with TRBJ1-2, with D maybe TRBD1 (6 bases). The CDR3 here is CASSQTPSDRNGYTF. CDR3 nucleotides: TGTGCCAGCAGCCAAACCCCATCTGACAGGAATGGCTACACCTTC. The whole variable domain, filled in from reference TRBV16 and TRBJ1-2, reads GEEVAQTPKHLVRGEGQKAKLYCAPIKGHSYVFWYQQVLKNEFKFLISFQNENVFDETGMPKERFSAKCLPNSPCSLEIQATKLEDSAVYFCASSQTPSDRNGYTFGSGTRLTVV.